The present TCR beta chain was sequenced within a study of cytomegalovirus exposure and HLA in healthy donors. Study-level findings and limits: Near-uniform donor sequencing depth was presumed by presence/absence analyses.

PCR employed 60 Vbeta and 13 Jbeta primers. TCRdb's table, derived via immunoSEQ multiplex PCR, lists solely in-frame clones and lacks some. The data show about 180,000 clones, around 78% seen once. A single count supports this clone. The target antigen is unknown. The CDR3 runs 15 residues. Trimming removed 3 bases from V and 7 bases from J, with 13 bases in between. Germline V gene lookup returns CDR1 MNHEY and CDR2 SMNVEV (reference sequence). Sequences were obtained from PBMCs. The chain uses TRBV27 and TRBJ1-6; TRBD1 is a possible D gene (5 bases). This clonotype was obtained from a man aged 18 to 29 in good health and CMV-seronegative. The CDR3 spells CASSFLGQGNSPLHF. The CDR3 DNA follows: TGTGCCAGCAGTTTCCTGGGGCAGGGAAATTCACCCCTCCACTTT.